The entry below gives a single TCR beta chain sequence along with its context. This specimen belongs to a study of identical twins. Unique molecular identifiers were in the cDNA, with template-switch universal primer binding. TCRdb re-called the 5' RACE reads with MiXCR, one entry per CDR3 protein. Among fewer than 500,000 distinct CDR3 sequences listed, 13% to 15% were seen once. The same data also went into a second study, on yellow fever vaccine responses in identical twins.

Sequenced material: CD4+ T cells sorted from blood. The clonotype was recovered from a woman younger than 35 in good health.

The CDR3 here is CSAAGATGELFF. The DNA of the CDR3 is TGCAGTGCCGCGGGAGCAACCGGGGAGCTGTTTTTT. The V gene is TRBV20-1, the J gene TRBJ2-2, with TRBD2 identical over 7 bases. CDR3 length: 12 residues. The ends lost 6 bases at V and 5 bases at J; junction bases unmatched: 3. Germline V gives CDR1 DFQATT, CDR2 SNEGSKA (reference sequence).